This T cell receptor (beta chain) was documented in a study of Ad26.COV2.S vaccination and SARS-CoV-2 variants. Turning to the study itself: Intramuscularly, Ad26.COV2.S was given either once or twice, 56 days apart.

Measured with immunoSEQ multiplex PCR; TCRdb has only the in-frame clones, and not every one. The data hold approximately 450,000 clones, with about 93% observed a single time. This CDR3 region has 15 residues. Per germline, CDR1 SQVTM and CDR2 ANQGSEA. The junction had 3 bases not matched to a gene; V was cut back by 1 base and J by 0 bases. Whole-study results and caveats: Considerable breadth of spike-specific CD8+ and CD4+ T cell responses has reportedly been documented following vaccination.

Details on this clone: Its specificity is unknown.

Treatment reported: roughly 18 received Ad26.COV2.S at low or high dose, single or two shots; about 5 received placebo; per-sample allocation not given. Vaccine and placebo recipients were sampled on day 63 after the first injection. Expression of Wuhan-strain SARS-CoV-2 spike came from the Ad26 vector that formed the vaccine. The chain employs TRBV29-1 and TRBJ2-3; 8 bases align to TRBD1. The sample was peripheral blood, taken in a trial of Ad26.COV2.S vaccine versus placebo. The TCR comes from a person between 18 and 65 years old who received the Ad26.COV2.S COVID-19 vaccine or a placebo. The CDR3 DNA follows: TGCAGCGTTGAAGGGGGACAGGTTAGCACAGATACGCAGTATTTT. Protein product: CSVEGGQVSTDTQYF.